These 18 T cell receptor beta chains originate from one sample sequenced in a study of response to subunit inactivated influenza vaccine. TCRdb ran MiXCR on the RT-PCR reads and lists one entry per CDR3 protein. The sample carries hundreds of thousands of distinct CDR3 sequences, less than 20% recorded once. This sample comprised PBMCs from blood, obtained about 5 days after vaccination. These receptors were collected from a man between 50 and 59 years old who received an inactivated influenza vaccine.

The chain uses TRBV20-1 and TRBJ2-7; 11 bases are shared with TRBD2. CDR3 length: 14 amino acids. V was clipped by 5 bases and J by 4 bases; unmatched bases: 7. The germline gives CDR1 DFQATT, CDR2 SNEGSKA (reference sequence). This chain's CDR3 is CSALAGGPLYEQYF. In nucleotides, the CDR3 is TGCAGTGCTTTAGCGGGAGGGCCATTGTACGAGCAGTACTTC.

The DNA for the CDR3 is TGTGCCAGCAGCGCTGGGACAGGGAAGAACACTGAAGCTTTCTTT. It specifies CASSAGTGKNTEAFF. J is TRBJ1-1 and V is TRBV7-2; TRBD1 matches 9 bases. The CDR3 runs 15 residues. With V trimmed by 5 bases and J by 1 base, 5 bases remained unmatched. The germline V gene has CDR1 SGHTA and CDR2 FQGNSA. The variable domain in full, completed from reference TRBV7-2 and TRBJ1-1, reads GAGVSQSPSNKVTEKGKDVELRCDPISGHTALYWYRQSLGQGLEFLIYFQGNSAPDKSGLPSDRFSAERTGGSVSTLTIQRTQQEDSAVYLCASSAGTGKNTEAFFGQGTRLTVV.

Many counts were recorded for this clonotype. The chain joins TRBV20-1 to TRBJ1-1; D not certain. The CDR3 is 14 residues long. Germline CDR1 is DFQATT and CDR2 is SNEGSKA (reference sequence). Trimming took off 2 bases at V and 4 bases at J, with 14 bases between the two ends. The CDR3 DNA is TGCAGTGCTAGATCCCCAGTAGGCGGCACTGAAGCTTTCTTT. It yields the protein CSARSPVGGTEAFF.

The chain carries TRBV5-1 and TRBJ2-6; 10 nucleotides line up with TRBD1. The CDR3 spans 16 residues. Germline CDR1 reads SGHRS; CDR2 reads YFSETQ. The V gene end was trimmed by 4 bases and the J gene end by 2 bases; junction bases not matched to a gene: 3. CDR3 protein: CASSHGQGAGANVLTF. CDR3 DNA sequence: TGCGCCAGCAGCCACGGACAGGGGGCTGGGGCCAACGTCCTGACTTTC.

As to this clonotype: Mismatch with germline at one junction end may stem from a read error. This rearrangement joins TRBV5-1 to TRBJ2-1; 7 nucleotides match TRBD2. This CDR3 has 15 residues. Germline V lookup: CDR1 SGHRS, CDR2 YFSETQ. The CDR3 DNA sequence: TGCGCCAGCACCCTTAGCGGGTTCTCCTACAATGAGCAGATCTTC. Its translation is CASTLSGFSYNEQIF.

The chain carries TRBV19 and TRBJ2-7; 10 bases fit TRBD1. In germline, CDR1 is LNHDA, CDR2 SQIVND (reference sequence). V dropped 6 bases and J dropped 2; count of bases not matched to a gene: 10. This CDR3 comprises 16 residues. The CDR3 DNA reads as TGTGCCAGTAGCCTAAACGCCGGGACAGGGGCCTACGAGCAGTACTTC. It is translated as CASSLNAGTGAYEQYF.

This clonotype came up a few times. The chain couples TRBV7-2 to TRBJ2-1; D might be TRBD2 (5 bases). The CDR3 is 16 amino acids. Per the germline V gene, CDR1 is SGHTA and CDR2 is FQGNSA. V lost 5 bases and J lost 1, with 15 bases in between. The CDR3 sequence: CASSPDLISSYNEQFF. The CDR3 region has the DNA TGTGCCAGCAGCCCGGACTTGATTAGTTCCTACAATGAGCAGTTCTTC. Combining the CDR3 with reference TRBV7-2 and TRBJ2-1 gives the whole variable domain GAGVSQSPSNKVTEKGKDVELRCDPISGHTALYWYRQSLGQGLEFLIYFQGNSAPDKSGLPSDRFSAERTGGSVSTLTIQRTQQEDSAVYLCASSPDLISSYNEQFFGPGTRLTVL.

In DNA, the CDR3 is TGTGCCAGCAGTGGGGACAGGGGGCCCCACAATGAGCAGTTCTTC. This encodes CASSGDRGPHNEQFF. V is TRBV6-2 or TRBV6-3 and J is TRBJ2-1, with 12 bases matching TRBD1. V dropped 5 bases and J dropped 5; count of bases not matched to a gene: 4. The length of the CDR3 is 15 residues. Germline V gene data show CDR1 as MNHEY and CDR2 as SVGEGT.

The chain recombines TRBV7-9 with TRBJ2-1; D is unclear. V was cut by 6 bases and J by 5 bases, with 17 bases left in between. Germline V gene lookup returns CDR1 SEHNR and CDR2 FQNEAQ (reference sequence). The length of the CDR3 is 15 residues. CDR3 bases: TGTGCCAGCAGTGGGTGGTTTGCGGAAGACAATGAGCAGTTCTTC. It codes for CASSGWFAEDNEQFF.

The CDR3 region is CASSYHWRSDQPQHF. DNA of the CDR3: TGTGCCAGCAGTTACCACTGGAGGTCGGATCAGCCCCAGCATTTT. The chain combines TRBV12-3 or TRBV12-4 with TRBJ1-5; D is unresolved. This CDR3 is 15 amino acids long. Trimming cost V 4 bases and J 5 bases, with 15 bases left between them.

This clonotype was seen more than once but under ten times. The chain recombines TRBV4-3 with TRBJ2-3; 9 positions agree with TRBD2. The V and J ends lost 1 base and 1 base, in that order; junction bases with no gene match: 3. The CDR3 runs 16 residues. Germline V gene data show CDR1 as LGHNA and CDR2 as YSLEER. CDR3 nucleotides: TGCGCCAGCAGCCAAGGGGTAGCGGGGGGCACAGATACGCAGTATTTT. It yields the protein CASSQGVAGGTDTQYF.

This clonotype has a count of ten or more. The chain joins TRBV29-1 to TRBJ1-1; D ambiguous. The CDR3 sequence is 11 residues long. Germline-derived CDR1 and CDR2 are SQVTM and ANQGSEA. V was trimmed by 7 bases and J by 0 bases, leaving 6 bases between them. CDR3 amino acids: CSGNMNTEAFF. The CDR3 nucleotides are TGCAGCGGCAACATGAACACTGAAGCTTTCTTT.

On this clonotype: A much more abundant neighbour one base away suggests this may be a read error. The V call is TRBV20-1, the J call TRBJ2-1, with unresolved D. CDR1 and CDR2 (germline): DFQATT, SNEGSKA (reference sequence). This CDR3 spans 10 amino acids. CDR3 protein: CNASEFEQFF. CDR3 coding DNA: TGCAATGCTAGTGAGTTTGAGCAGTTCTTC.

This clonotype has a handful of counts. V usage is TRBV11-2 and J usage is TRBJ2-1; maybe TRBD2 (7 bases). There are 17 residues in the CDR3. The V gene's germline CDR1 is SGHAT and CDR2 FQNNGV. Trimming removed 1 base at V and 8 bases at J, with 21 bases between. The CDR3 loop reads CASSLVGGGHPGYEQFF. The CDR3 nucleotides are TGTGCCAGCAGCTTAGTAGGCGGGGGCCACCCGGGGTATGAGCAGTTCTTC.

This clonotype came up once. The chain is built from TRBV11-2 and TRBJ2-7, with a tentative D call TRBD2 (6 bases). The CDR3 runs to 15 residues. Between the trimmed V and J ends, which lost 4 bases and 2 bases, there was a span of 15 bases. Germline CDR1 is SGHAT and CDR2 is FQNNGV. The CDR3, as DNA: TGTGCCAGCAGCTCAGACCCGGGCGGGGCCTACGAGCAGTACTTC. This translates into CASSSDPGGAYEQYF.

This clonotype appeared a few times. The chain uses TRBV12-3 or TRBV12-4 and TRBJ2-3; 8 bases line up with TRBD2. The V gene end was trimmed by 7 bases and the J gene end by 11 bases; junction bases not matched to a gene: 17. This CDR3 comprises 15 residues. The CDR3 DNA is TGTGCCAGCACCCCTCGGGGCGGGGGGCAGGTAGGGCAGTATTTT. Its translation: CASTPRGGGQVGQYF.

A remark on this clonotype: The CDR3 carries no conserved terminal phenylalanine or tryptophan, so it likely arises from a read error. The rearrangement links TRBV7-8 to TRBJ2-7; TRBD1 matches 7 bases. The J segment lost 3 bases and the V segment lost 4 bases, leaving 3 bases of the junction unmatched. This CDR3 has 13 amino acids. Germline V CDR1 and CDR2: SGHVS, FQNEAQ. The CDR3 coding sequence is TGTGCCAGCAGCTACCGGACAGGCTACGAGCAGTACCTC. This codes for CASSYRTGYEQYL.

This clonotype was seen ten or more times. The chain recombines TRBV10-3 with TRBJ2-2; no clear D gene. V lost 5 bases and J 2 bases, leaving 0 bases between the germline ends. The length of the CDR3 is 11 residues. Germline assignment: CDR1 ENHRY and CDR2 SYGVKD. CDR3 nucleotide sequence: TGTGCCATCAGTAACACCGGGGAGCTGTTTTTT. Residues: CAISNTGELFF.